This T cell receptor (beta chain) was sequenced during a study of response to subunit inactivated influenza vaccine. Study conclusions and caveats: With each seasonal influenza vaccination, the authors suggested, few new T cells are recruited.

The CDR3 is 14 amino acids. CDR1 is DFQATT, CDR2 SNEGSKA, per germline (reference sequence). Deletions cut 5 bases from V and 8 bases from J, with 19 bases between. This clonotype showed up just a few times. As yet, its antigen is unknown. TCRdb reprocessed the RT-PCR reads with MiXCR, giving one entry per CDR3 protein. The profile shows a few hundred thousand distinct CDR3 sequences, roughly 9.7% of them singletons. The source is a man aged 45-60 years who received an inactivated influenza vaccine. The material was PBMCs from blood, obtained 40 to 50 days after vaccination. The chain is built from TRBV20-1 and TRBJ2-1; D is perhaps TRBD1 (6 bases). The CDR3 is CSAPDRTQGDEQFF. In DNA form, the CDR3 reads TGCAGTGCTCCTGACAGGACCCAGGGCGATGAGCAGTTCTTC.